One TCR beta chain is described in this entry. Its target is unknown. The data were obtained in a study of cytomegalovirus exposure and HLA in healthy donors. Overall study: About 82 million unique TCRs from HLA-typed donors were held in an early release of data.

V gave up 0 bases and J gave up 8 bases; unmatched junction bases: 4. This CDR3 region has 14 residues. The germline V gene has CDR1 SGHVS and CDR2 FQNEAQ. Study observations and caveats: For most TCR beta V segments, an earlier analysis put the productive rate at about 87% or about 30% of the time. As a later analysis revealed, the rate of TCR association differed by HLA locus, with DRB1 most and HLA-C fewest.

PCR involved 60 Vbeta and 13 Jbeta primers. Assay used: immunoSEQ multiplex PCR; TCRdb lists only in-frame clones, some missing. The sample comprises a few hundred thousand clones, around 80% of which are singletons, and roughly 7.4% rests with the top ten. The receptor's source is a woman in her sixties in good health and CMV-seropositive. The sequenced sample was PBMCs. The V and J genes are TRBV7-8 and TRBJ1-2; 9 nucleotides agree with TRBD1. CDR3 sequence reads: CASSLARTGEGYTF. CDR3 DNA: TGTGCCAGCAGCTTAGCTCGGACAGGGGAAGGCTACACCTTC.